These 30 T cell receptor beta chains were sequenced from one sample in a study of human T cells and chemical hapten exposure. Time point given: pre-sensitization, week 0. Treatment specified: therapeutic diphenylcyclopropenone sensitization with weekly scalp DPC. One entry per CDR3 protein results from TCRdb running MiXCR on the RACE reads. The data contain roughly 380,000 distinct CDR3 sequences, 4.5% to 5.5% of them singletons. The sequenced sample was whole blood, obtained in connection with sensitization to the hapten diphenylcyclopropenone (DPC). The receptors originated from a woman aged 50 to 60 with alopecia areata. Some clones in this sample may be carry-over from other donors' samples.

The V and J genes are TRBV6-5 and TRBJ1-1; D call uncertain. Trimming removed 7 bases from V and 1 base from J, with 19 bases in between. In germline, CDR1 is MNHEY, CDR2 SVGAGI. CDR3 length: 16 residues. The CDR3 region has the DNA TGTGCCAGCACCCCGCTCAAAAGGGTCAAGAACACTGAAGCTTTCTTT. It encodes CASTPLKRVKNTEAFF.

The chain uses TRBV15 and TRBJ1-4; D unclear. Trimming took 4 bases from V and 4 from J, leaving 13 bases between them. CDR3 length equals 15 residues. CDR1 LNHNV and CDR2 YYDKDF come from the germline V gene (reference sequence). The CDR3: CATSTRAQFNEKLFF. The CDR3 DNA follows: TGTGCCACCAGCACCAGAGCCCAGTTTAATGAAAAACTGTTTTTT.

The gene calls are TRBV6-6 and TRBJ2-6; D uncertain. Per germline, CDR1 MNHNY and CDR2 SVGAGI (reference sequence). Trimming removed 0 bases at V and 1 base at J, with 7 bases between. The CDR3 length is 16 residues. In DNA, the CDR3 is TGTGCCAGCAGTTACTCCTTAGGGTCTGGGGCCAACGTCCTGACTTTC. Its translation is CASSYSLGSGANVLTF.

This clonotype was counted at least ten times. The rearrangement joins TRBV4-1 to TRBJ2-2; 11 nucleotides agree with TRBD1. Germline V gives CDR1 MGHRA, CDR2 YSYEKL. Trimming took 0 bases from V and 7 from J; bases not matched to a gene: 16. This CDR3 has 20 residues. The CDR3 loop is CASSQDPGQGGRFLGGELFF. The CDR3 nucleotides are TGCGCCAGCAGCCAAGATCCGGGACAGGGGGGGCGATTTTTAGGCGGGGAGCTGTTTTTT.

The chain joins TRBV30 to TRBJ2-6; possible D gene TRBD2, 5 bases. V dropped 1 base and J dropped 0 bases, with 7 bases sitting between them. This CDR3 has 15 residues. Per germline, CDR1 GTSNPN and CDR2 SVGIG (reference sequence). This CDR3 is CAWSEGSSGANVLTF. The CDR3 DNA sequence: TGTGCCTGGAGTGAAGGGAGCTCTGGGGCCAACGTCCTGACTTTC.

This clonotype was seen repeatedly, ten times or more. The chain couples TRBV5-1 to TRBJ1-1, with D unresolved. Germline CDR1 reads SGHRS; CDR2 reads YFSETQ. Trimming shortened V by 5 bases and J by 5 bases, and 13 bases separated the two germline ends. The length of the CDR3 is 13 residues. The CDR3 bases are TGCGCCAGCAGAACGGGGTCGGGAACTGAAGCTTTCTTT. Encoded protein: CASRTGSGTEAFF.

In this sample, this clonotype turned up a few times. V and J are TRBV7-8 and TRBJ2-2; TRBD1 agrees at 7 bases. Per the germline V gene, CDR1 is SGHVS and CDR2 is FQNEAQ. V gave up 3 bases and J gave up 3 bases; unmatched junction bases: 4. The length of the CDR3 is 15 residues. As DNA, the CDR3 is TGTGCCAGCAGCTTGACAGGGATTGACACCGGGGAGCTGTTTTTT. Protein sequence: CASSLTGIDTGELFF. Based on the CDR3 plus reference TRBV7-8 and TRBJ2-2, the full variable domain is GAGVSQSPRYKVAKRGQDVALRCDPISGHVSLFWYQQALGQGPEFLTYFQNEAQLDKSGLPSDRFFAERPEGSVSTLKIQRTQQEDSAVYLCASSLTGIDTGELFFGEGSRLTVL.

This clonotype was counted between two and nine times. Here the CDR3 DNA reads TGTGCCAGCAGCTCCCTCGCTCTGGGGGGATCCCAGCATTTT. Translated, it gives CASSSLALGGSQHF. The chain has TRBV7-8 and TRBJ1-5; tentative D call: TRBD1 (5 bases). The CDR3 is 14 residues long. Germline CDR1 and CDR2: SGHVS and FQNEAQ. Trimming stripped 4 bases from V and 11 bases from J, with 18 bases between.

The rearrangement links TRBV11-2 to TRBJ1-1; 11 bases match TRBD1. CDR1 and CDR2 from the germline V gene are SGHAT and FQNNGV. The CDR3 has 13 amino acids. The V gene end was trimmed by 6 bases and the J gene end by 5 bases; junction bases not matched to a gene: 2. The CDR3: CASRDRGQTEAFF. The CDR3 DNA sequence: TGTGCCAGCAGGGACAGGGGGCAGACTGAAGCTTTCTTT. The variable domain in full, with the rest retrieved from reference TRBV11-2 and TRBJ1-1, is EAGVAQSPRYKIIEKRQSVAFWCNPISGHATLYWYQQILGQGPKLLIQFQNNGVVDDSQLPKDRFSAERLKGVDSTLKIQPAKLEDSAVYLCASRDRGQTEAFFGQGTRLTVV.

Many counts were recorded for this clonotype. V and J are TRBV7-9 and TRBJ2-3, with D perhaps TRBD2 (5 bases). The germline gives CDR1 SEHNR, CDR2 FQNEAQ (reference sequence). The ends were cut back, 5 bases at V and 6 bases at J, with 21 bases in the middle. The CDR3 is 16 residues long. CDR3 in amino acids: CASSLPGPSPVDTQYF. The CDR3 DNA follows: TGTGCCAGCAGCCTCCCCGGGCCTAGCCCCGTTGATACGCAGTATTTT.

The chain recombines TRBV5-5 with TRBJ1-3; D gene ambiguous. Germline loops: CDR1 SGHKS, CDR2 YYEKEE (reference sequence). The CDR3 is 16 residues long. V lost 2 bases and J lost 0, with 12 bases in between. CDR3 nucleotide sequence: TGTGCCAGCAGCTTAAGCCCAGGAGGCTCTGGAAACACCATATATTTT. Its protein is CASSLSPGGSGNTIYF.

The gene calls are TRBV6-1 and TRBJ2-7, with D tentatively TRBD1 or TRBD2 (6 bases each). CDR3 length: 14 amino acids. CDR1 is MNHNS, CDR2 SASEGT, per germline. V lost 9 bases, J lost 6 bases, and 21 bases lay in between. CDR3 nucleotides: TGTGCCAGTGGGAGGCAGGGGTCGTCGCCCGAGCAGTACTTC. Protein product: CASGRQGSSPEQYF.

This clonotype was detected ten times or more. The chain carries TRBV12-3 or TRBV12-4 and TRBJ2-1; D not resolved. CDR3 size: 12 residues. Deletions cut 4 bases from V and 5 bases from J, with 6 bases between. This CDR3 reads CASSSRNNEQFF. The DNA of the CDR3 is TGTGCCAGCAGTTCTCGAAACAATGAGCAGTTCTTC.

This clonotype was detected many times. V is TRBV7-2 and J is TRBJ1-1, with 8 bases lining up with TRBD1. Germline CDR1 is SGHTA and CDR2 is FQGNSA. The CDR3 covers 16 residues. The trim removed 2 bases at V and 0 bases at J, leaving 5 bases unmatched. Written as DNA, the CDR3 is TGTGCCAGCAGCTTACAGGGGGCGGAGGTGAACACTGAAGCTTTCTTT. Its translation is CASSLQGAEVNTEAFF. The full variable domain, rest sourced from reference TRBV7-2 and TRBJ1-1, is GAGVSQSPSNKVTEKGKDVELRCDPISGHTALYWYRQSLGQGLEFLIYFQGNSAPDKSGLPSDRFSAERTGGSVSTLTIQRTQQEDSAVYLCASSLQGAEVNTEAFFGQGTRLTVV.

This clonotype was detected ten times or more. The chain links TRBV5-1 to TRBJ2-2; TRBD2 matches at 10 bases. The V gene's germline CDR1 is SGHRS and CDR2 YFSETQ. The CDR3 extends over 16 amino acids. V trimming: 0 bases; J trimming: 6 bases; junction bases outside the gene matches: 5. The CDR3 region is CASSLEVAGGSGELFF. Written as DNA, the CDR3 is TGCGCCAGCAGCTTGGAGGTAGCGGGAGGTTCCGGGGAGCTGTTTTTT. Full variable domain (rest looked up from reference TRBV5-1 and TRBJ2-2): KAGVTQTPRYLIKTRGQQVTLSCSPISGHRSVSWYQQTPGQGLQFLFEYFSETQRNKGNFPGRFSGRQFSNSRSEMNVSTLELGDSALYLCASSLEVAGGSGELFFGEGSRLTVL.

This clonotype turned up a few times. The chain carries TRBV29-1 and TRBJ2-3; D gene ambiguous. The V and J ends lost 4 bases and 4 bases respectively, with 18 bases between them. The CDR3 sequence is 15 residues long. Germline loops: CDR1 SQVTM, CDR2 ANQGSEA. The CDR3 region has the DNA TGCAGCGTTGCCTCCCCTAGGACCAGATCAGATACGCAGTATTTT. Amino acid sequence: CSVASPRTRSDTQYF.

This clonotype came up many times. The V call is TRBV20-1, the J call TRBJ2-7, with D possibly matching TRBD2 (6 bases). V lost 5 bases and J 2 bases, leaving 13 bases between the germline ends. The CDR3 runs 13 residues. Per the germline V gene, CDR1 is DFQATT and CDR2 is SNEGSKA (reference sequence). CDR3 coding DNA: TGCAGTGCTCACCCCGGGAGCACCTACGAGCAGTACTTC. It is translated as CSAHPGSTYEQYF.

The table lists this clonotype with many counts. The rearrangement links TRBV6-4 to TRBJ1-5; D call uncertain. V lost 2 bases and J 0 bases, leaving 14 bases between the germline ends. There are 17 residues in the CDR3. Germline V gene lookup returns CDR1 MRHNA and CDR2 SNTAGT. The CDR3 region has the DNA TGTGCCAGCAGTGACCTCCGGCAGGCCGATAGCAATCAGCCCCAGCATTTT. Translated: CASSDLRQADSNQPQHF.

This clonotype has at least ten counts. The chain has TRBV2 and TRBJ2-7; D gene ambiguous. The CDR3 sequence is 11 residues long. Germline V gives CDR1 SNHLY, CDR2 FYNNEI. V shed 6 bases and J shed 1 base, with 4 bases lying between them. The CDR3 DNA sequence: TGTGCCAGCAGGGGGTCCTACGAGCAGTACTTC. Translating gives CASRGSYEQYF.

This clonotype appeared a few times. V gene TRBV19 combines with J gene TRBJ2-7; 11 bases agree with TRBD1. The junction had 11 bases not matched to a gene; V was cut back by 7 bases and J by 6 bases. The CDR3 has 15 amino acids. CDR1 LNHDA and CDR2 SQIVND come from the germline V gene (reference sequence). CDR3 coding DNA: TGTGCCAGTAACCTAAGCCGGGACAGGGGGTCCGAGCAGTACTTC. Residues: CASNLSRDRGSEQYF.

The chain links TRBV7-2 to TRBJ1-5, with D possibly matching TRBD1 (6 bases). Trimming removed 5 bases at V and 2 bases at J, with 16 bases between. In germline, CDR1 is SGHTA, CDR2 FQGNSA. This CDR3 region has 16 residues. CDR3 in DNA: TGTGCCAGCAGCCTATCGATCGGGGGCGGCAATCAGCCCCAGCATTTT. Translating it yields CASSLSIGGGNQPQHF. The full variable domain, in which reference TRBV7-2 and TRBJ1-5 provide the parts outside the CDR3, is GAGVSQSPSNKVTEKGKDVELRCDPISGHTALYWYRQSLGQGLEFLIYFQGNSAPDKSGLPSDRFSAERTGGSVSTLTIQRTQQEDSAVYLCASSLSIGGGNQPQHFGDGTRLSIL.

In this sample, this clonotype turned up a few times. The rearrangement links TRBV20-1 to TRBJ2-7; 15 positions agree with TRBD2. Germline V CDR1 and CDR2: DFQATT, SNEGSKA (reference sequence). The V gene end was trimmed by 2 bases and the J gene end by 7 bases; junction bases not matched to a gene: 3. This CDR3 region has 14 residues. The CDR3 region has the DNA TGCAGTGCTAGATCGGGACTAGCGGGAGGAGAGCAGTACTTC. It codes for CSARSGLAGGEQYF.

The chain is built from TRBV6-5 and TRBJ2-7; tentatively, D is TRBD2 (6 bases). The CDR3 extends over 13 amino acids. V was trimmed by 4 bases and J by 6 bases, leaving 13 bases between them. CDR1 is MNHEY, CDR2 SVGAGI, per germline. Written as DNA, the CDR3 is TGTGCCAGCAGTTCCGGGGGTAAGAGCGAGCAGTACTTC. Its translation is CASSSGGKSEQYF.

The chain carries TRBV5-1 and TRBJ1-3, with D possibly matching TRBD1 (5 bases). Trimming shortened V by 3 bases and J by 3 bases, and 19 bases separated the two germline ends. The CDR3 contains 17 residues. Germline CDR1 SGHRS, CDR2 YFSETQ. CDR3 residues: CASSSKVGDSFGNTIYF. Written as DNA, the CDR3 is TGCGCCAGCAGCTCGAAAGTGGGGGACTCTTTTGGAAACACCATATATTTT.

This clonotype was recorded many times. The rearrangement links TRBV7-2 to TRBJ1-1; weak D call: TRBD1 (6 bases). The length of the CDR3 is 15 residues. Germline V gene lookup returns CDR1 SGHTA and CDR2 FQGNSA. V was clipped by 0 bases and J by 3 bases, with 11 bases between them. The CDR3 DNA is TGTGCCAGCAGCTTAGCGGCAGGGGAGGACACTGAAGCTTTCTTT. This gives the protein CASSLAAGEDTEAFF.

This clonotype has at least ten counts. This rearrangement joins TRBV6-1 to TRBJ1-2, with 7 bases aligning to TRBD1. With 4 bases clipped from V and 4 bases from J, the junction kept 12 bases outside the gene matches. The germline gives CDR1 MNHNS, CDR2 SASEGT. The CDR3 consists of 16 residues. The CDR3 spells CASSVLDRNPSYGYTF. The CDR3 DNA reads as TGTGCCAGCAGTGTTTTGGACAGGAACCCTTCCTATGGCTACACCTTC.

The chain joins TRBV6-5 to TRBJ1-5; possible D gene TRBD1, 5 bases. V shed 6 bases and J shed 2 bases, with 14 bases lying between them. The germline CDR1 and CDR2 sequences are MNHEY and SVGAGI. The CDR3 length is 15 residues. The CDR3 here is CASSPGRGGNQPQHF. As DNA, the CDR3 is TGTGCCAGCAGCCCGGGGAGGGGTGGCAATCAGCCCCAGCATTTT.

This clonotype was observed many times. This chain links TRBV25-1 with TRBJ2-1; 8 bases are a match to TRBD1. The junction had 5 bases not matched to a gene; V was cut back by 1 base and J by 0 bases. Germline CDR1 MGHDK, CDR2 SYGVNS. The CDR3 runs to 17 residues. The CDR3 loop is CASSEWDRQTSYNEQFF. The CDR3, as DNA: TGTGCCAGCAGTGAATGGGACAGGCAAACCTCCTACAATGAGCAGTTCTTC.

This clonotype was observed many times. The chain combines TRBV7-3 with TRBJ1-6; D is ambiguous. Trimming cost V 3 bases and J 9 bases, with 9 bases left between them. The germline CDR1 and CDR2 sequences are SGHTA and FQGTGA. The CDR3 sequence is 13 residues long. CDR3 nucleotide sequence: TGTGCCAGCAGCTTTGGGTATGGTTCACCCCTCCACTTT. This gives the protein CASSFGYGSPLHF.

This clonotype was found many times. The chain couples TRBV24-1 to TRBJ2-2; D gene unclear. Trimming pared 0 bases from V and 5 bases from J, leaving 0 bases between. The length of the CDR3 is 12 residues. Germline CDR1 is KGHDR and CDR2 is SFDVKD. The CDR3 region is CATSDLTGELFF. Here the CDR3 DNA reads TGTGCCACCAGTGATTTGACCGGGGAGCTGTTTTTT.